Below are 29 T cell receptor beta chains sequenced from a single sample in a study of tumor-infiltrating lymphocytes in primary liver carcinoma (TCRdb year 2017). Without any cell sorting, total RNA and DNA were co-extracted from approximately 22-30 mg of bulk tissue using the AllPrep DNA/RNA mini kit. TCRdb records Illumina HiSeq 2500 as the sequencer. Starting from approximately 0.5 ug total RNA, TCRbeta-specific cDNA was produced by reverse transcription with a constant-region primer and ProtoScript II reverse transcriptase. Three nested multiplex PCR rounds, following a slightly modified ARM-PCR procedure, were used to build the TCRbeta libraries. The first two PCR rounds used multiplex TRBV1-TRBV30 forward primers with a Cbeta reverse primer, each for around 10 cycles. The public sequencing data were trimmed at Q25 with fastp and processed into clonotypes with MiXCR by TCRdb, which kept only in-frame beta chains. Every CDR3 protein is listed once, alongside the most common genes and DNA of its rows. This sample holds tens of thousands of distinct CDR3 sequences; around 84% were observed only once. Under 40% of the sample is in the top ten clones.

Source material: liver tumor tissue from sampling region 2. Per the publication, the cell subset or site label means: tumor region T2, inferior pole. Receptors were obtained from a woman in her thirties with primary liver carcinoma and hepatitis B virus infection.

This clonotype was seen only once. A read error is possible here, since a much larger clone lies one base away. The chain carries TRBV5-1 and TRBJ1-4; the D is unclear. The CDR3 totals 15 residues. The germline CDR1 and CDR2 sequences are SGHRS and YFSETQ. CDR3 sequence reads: CTSSLSGNTNEKLFF. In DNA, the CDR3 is TGCACCAGCAGCTTGTCGGGGAATACAAATGAAAAACTGTTTTTT.

The CDR3 region is CARSYKDSSSYEHYV. The CDR3 bases are TGTGCCAGAAGTTACAAGGACAGCAGCTCCTACGAGCACTACGTC. The chain has TRBV6-5 and TRBJ2-7; TRBD1 is a possible D gene (6 bases). The CDR3 has 15 amino acids. Germline V gene sequence: CDR1 MNHEY, CDR2 SVGAGI.

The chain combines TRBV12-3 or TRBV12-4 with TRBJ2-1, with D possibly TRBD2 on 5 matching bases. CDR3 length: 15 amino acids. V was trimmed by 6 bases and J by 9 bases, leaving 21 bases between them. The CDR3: CASSLSETVGLEQFF. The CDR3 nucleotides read TGTGCCAGCAGCCTGTCCGAGACTGTCGGACTTGAGCAGTTCTTC.

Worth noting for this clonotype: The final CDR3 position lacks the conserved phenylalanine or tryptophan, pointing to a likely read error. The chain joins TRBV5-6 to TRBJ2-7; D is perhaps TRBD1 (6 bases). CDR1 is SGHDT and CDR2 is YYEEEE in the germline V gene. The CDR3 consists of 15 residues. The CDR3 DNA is TGTGTCAGCAGCATGAATACAGGGAGCTCCTACGAGCAGTACTTA. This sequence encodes CVSSMNTGSSYEQYL.

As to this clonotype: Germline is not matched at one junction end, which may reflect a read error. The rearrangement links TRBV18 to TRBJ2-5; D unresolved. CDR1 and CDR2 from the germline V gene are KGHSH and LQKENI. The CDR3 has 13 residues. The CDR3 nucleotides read TGTGCCAGCTCACCGACAAAGGAATGGACCCAGTATTTC. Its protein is CASSPTKEWTQYF.

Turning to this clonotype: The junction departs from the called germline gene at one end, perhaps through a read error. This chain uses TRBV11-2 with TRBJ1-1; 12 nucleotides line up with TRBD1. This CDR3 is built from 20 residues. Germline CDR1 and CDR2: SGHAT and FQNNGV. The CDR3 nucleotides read TGTGCCTGCAGCGCTCGGGACAGGGGGCGCAAGAAATGGAGTAACACTGAAGCTTTCTTT. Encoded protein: CACSARDRGRKKWSNTEAFF. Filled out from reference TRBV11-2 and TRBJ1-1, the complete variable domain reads EAGVAQSPRYKIIEKRQSVAFWCNPISGHATLYWYQQILGQGPKLLIQFQNNGVVDDSQLPKDRFSAERLKGVDSTLKIQPAKLEDSAVYLCACSARDRGRKKWSNTEAFFGQGTRLTVV.

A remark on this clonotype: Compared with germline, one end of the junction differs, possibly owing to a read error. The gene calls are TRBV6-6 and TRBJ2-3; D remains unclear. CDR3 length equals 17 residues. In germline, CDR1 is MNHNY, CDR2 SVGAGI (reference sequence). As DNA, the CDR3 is TGTGCCAGCAGTTACCAGACCGGACCCCGTCACACAGATACGCAATATTTT. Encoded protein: CASSYQTGPRHTDTQYF.

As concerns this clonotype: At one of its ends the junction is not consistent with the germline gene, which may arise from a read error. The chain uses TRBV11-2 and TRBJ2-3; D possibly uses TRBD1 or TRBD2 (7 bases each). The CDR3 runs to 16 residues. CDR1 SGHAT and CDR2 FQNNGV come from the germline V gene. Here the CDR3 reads CVSSRRGGLNRDTQYF. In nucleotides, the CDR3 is TGTGTCAGCAGTCGCAGGGGGGGCCTAAACAGAGATACGCAGTATTTT.

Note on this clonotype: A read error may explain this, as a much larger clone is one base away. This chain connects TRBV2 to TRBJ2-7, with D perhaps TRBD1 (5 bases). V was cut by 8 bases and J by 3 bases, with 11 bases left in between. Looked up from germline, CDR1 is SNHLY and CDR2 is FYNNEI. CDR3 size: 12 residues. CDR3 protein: CASGALFYEQYF. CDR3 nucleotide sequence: TGTGCCAGCGGGGCTCTATTCTACGAGCAGTACTTC.

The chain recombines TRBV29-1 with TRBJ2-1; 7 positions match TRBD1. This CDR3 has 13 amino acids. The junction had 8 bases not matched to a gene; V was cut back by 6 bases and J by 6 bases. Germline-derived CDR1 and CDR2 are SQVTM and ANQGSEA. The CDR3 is CSVGRQGANEQFF. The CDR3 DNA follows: TGCAGCGTCGGAAGACAGGGTGCCAATGAGCAGTTCTTC.

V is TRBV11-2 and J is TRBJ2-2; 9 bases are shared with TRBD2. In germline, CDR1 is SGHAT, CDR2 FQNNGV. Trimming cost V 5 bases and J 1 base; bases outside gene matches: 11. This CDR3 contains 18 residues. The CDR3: CASSPLRAGGQNTGELFF. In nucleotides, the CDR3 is TGTGCCAGCAGCCCACTCCGAGCGGGAGGCCAGAACACCGGGGAGCTGTTTTTT.

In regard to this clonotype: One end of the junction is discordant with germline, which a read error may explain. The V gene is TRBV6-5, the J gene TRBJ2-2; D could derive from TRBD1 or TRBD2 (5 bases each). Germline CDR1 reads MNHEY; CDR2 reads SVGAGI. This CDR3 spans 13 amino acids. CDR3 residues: CASGLGRIGELFF. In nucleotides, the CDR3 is TGTGCCAGCGGGCTGGGACGGATCGGGGAGCTATTTTTT.

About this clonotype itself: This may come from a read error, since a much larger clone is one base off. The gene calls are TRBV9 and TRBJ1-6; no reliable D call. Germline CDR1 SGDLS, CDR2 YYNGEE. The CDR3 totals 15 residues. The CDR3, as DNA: TGTGCCAACAGCGCCGGGTCGTCCATAAATTCACCCCTCCACTTT. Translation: CANSAGSSINSPLHF.

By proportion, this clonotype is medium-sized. The CDR3 DNA is TGTGCCAGCAGCCAAGACTGGACAGGGTCTTACGAGCAGTACTTC. It encodes CASSQDWTGSYEQYF. V and J are TRBV4-2 and TRBJ2-7; 8 bases match TRBD1. Per the germline V gene, CDR1 is LGHNA and CDR2 is YNFKEQ. CDR3 size: 15 residues. The J segment lost 4 bases and the V segment lost 0 bases, leaving 5 bases of the junction unmatched.

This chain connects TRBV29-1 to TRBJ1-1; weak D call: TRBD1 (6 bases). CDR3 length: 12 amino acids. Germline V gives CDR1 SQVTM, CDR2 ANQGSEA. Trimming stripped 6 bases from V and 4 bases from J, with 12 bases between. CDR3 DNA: TGCAGCGTCATGACAGGTAGCACTGAAGCTTTCTTT. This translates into CSVMTGSTEAFF.

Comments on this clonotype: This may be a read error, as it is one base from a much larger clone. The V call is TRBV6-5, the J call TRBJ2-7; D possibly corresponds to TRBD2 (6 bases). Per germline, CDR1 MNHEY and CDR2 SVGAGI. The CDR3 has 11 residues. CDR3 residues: CTSSSYSGQYF. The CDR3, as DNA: TGTACCAGCAGCTCTTATAGCGGGCAGTACTTC.

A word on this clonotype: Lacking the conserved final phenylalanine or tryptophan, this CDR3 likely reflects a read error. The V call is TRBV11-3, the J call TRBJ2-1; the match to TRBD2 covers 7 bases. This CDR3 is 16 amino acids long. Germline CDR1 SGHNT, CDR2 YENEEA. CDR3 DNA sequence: TGTGCTAGCAGTTTCCTAGCGGATATATCCTACAATGAGCAGTTCTAC. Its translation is CASSFLADISYNEQFY.

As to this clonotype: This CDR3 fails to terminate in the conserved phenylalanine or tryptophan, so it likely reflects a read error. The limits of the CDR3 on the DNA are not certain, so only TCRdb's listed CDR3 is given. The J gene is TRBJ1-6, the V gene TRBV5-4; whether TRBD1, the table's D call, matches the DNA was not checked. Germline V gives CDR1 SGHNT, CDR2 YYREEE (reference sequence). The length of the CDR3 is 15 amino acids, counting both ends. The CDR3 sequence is CASSPRAGDNSPLHS.

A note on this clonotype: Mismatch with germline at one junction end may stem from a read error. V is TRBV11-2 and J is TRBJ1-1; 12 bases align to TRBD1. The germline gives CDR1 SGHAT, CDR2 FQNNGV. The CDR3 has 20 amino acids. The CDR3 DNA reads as TGTTCTAGCAGCGCTCGGGACAGGGGGCGCAGGAGGTGGAGTAACACTGAAACTTTCTTT. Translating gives CSSSARDRGRRRWSNTETFF.

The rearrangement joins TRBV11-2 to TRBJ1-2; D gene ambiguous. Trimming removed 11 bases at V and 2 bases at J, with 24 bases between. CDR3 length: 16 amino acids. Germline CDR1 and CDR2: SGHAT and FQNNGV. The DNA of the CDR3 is TGTGCCTTCAGCCCACGAGGCGGGGATTGGAACTATGGCTACACCTTC. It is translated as CAFSPRGGDWNYGYTF.

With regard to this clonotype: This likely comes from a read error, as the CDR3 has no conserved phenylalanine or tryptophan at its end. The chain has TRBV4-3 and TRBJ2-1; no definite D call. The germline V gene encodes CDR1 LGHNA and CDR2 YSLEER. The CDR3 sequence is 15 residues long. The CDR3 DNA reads TGCGCAAGCAGCCAAGTCATGAAAGGGTCCGGTGAGCAGTTCTCC. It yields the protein CASSQVMKGSGEQFS.

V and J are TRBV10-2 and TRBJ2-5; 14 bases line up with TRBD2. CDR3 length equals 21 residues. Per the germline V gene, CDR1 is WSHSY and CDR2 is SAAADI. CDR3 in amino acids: CANSESGPNSGLAGGQETQYF. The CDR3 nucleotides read TGCGCTAACAGTGAGTCGGGACCTAATTCCGGACTAGCGGGAGGACAAGAGACCCAGTACTTC.

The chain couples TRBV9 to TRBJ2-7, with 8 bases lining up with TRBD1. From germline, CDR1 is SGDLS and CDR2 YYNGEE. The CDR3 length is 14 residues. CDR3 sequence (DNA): TGTTCCGGCAGCCCCCAGGACAGGGTGGACGAGCAGTACTTC. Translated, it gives CSGSPQDRVDEQYF. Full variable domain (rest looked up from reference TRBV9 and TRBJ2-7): DSGVTQTPKHLITATGQRVTLRCSPRSGDLSVYWYQQSLDQGLQFLIQYYNGEERAKGNILERFSAQQFPDLHSELNLSSLELGDSALYFCSGSPQDRVDEQYFGPGTRLTVT.

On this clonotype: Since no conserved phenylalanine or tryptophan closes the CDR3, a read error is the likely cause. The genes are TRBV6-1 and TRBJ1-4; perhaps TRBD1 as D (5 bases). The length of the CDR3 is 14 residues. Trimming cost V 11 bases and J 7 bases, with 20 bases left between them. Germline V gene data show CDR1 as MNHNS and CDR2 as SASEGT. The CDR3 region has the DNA TGTGCCGGGGGGGACCAGGGTGGCCGTGAAAAACTGTTTTTG. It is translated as CAGGDQGGREKLFL.

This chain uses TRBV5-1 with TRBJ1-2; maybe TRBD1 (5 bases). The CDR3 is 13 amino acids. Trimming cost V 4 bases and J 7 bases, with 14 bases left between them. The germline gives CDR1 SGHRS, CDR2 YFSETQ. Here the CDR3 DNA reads TGCGCCAGCAGCCCTTACGGGGGGGGTGGCTACACCTTC. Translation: CASSPYGGGGYTF.

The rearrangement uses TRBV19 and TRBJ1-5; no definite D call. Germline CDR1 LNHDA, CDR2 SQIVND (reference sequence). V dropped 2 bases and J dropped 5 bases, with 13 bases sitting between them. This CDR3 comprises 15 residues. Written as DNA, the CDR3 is TGTGCCAGTAGTATACAGCCGGTTAACTATCAGCCCCAGCATTTT. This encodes CASSIQPVNYQPQHF.

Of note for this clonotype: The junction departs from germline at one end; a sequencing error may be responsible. The CDR3 bases are TGTGCCAGCTGCTTGTTTCATGGATCAACTAATGAAAGACTGTTTTTT. It codes for CASCLFHGSTNERLFF. V and J are TRBV11-2 and TRBJ1-4; D gene uncertain. The CDR3 consists of 16 residues. Germline V gene sequence: CDR1 SGHAT, CDR2 FQNNGV.

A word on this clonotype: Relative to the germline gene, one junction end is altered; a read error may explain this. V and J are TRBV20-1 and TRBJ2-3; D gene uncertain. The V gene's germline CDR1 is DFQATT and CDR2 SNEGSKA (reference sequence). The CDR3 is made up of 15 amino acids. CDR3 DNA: TGCAGTGCTAGAGATCCCTTAGGACGGCCAAATACACAGTATTTT. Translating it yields CSARDPLGRPNTQYF.

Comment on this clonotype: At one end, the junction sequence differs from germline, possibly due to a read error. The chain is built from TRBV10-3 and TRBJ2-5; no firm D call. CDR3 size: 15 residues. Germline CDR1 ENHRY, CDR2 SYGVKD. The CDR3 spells CAICESVTRQETQYF. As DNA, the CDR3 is TGCGCCATCTGTGAGTCGGTTACCAGACAAGAGACCCAGTACTTC.